A single sample is the source of the 27 T cell receptor beta chains below, sequenced in a study of monozygotic twins with inflammatory bowel disease. Following a re-call of the 5' RACE reads, TCRdb has one entry per CDR3 protein and lacks DNA. The sample features 210,000 or so distinct CDR3 sequences, with roughly 7.5% in its top ten. Sequencing input: blood. The receptor source for this set is a human donor with ulcerative colitis or Crohn's disease, or a healthy co-twin of an affected twin (not recorded which).

The rearrangement uses TRBV29-1 and TRBJ1-2; TCRdb designates TRBD1, a call that cannot be tested without DNA. Germline-derived CDR1 and CDR2 are SQVTM and ANQGSEA. This CDR3 comprises 13 residues. The CDR3 sequence is CSVEFGTAYGYTF.

CDR3 amino acids: CASSLSPDKDIQYF. The chain uses TRBV5-1 and TRBJ2-4; as DNA is missing, the TRBD1 call by TCRdb cannot be tested. This CDR3 has 14 residues. The germline CDR1 and CDR2 sequences are SGHRS and YFSETQ.

J is TRBJ1-2 and V is TRBV5-1; the TCRdb call, TRBD1, lacks DNA for checking. The CDR3 length is 15 residues. Germline V CDR1 and CDR2: SGHRS, YFSETQ. CDR3 sequence: CASSLEGPAGYGYTF.

The chain employs TRBV18 and TRBJ1-5. Germline-derived CDR1 and CDR2 are KGHSH and LQKENI. The CDR3 contains 13 residues. This chain's CDR3 is CASSLSAGQPQHF.

The V call is TRBV7-2, the J call TRBJ2-1; the TCRdb call, TRBD2, lacks DNA for checking. The germline CDR1 and CDR2 sequences are SGHTA and FQGNSA. The CDR3 length is 13 residues. The CDR3 spells CAGSLTGGPLQFF.

V gene TRBV2 combines with J gene TRBJ1-1; TCRdb proposes TRBD1, but this gene call is untestable without DNA. Per the germline V gene, CDR1 is SNHLY and CDR2 is FYNNEI. This CDR3 contains 11 residues. The chain's CDR3 is CASSPDSEAFF.

The chain links TRBV5-1 to TRBJ2-6. Germline CDR1 is SGHRS and CDR2 is YFSETQ. The CDR3 totals 18 residues. This chain's CDR3 is CASSGDYPQGSGANVLTF.

The rearrangement uses TRBV20-1 and TRBJ2-2; TCRdb picks TRBD2, but there is no DNA to check that call. The CDR3 consists of 16 residues. Germline V CDR1 and CDR2: DFQATT, SNEGSKA (reference sequence). Here the CDR3 reads CSARSLLAQNTGELFF.

This chain joins TRBV12-3 or TRBV12-4 and TRBJ1-6. CDR3 size: 15 residues. The CDR3 region is CASSLVGTYNSPLHF.

CDR3: CASSLAGPFLSGLMNTEAFF. J is TRBJ1-1 and V is TRBV5-1; the D call of TRBD1 rests on TCRdb alone, since no DNA is present to check it. This CDR3 spans 20 amino acids. In germline, CDR1 is SGHRS, CDR2 YFSETQ.

This sequence joins TRBV10-3 and TRBJ2-2. The germline CDR1 and CDR2 sequences are ENHRY and SYGVKD. The CDR3 has 14 residues. The CDR3 here is CAISDGVATGELFF.

The CDR3 loop is CASSLLGGTADNEQFF. V usage is TRBV7-2 and J usage is TRBJ2-1; the D gene TCRdb calls, TRBD1, cannot be checked with no DNA. The CDR3 is 16 amino acids. Germline V gene data show CDR1 as SGHTA and CDR2 as FQGNSA. The full variable domain, its missing parts supplied by reference TRBV7-2 and TRBJ2-1, is GAGVSQSPSNKVTEKGKDVELRCDPISGHTALYWYRQSLGQGLEFLIYFQGNSAPDKSGLPSDRFSAERTGGSVSTLTIQRTQQEDSAVYLCASSLLGGTADNEQFFGPGTRLTVL.

This chain links TRBV11-2 with TRBJ2-1; the TCRdb call, TRBD2, lacks DNA for checking. CDR1 SGHAT and CDR2 FQNNGV come from the germline V gene. The CDR3 sequence is 16 residues long. CDR3: CASRGGASEGYNEQFF.

The rearrangement uses TRBV7-9 and TRBJ2-3; the D gene TCRdb calls, TRBD1, cannot be checked with no DNA. The CDR3 extends over 15 amino acids. Germline V gene data show CDR1 as SEHNR and CDR2 as FQNEAQ (reference sequence). The chain's CDR3 is CASTYGQGNTDTQYF.

The chain joins TRBV4-1 to TRBJ1-4. The germline V gene has CDR1 MGHRA and CDR2 YSYEKL. CDR3 length equals 14 residues. The CDR3 spells CASSQVATNEKLFF.

This rearrangement joins TRBV7-2 to TRBJ2-2; TCRdb reports TRBD1, a call that lacks DNA to check it against. Germline V gene lookup returns CDR1 SGHTA and CDR2 FQGNSA. CDR3 size: 16 residues. CDR3 residues: CASSWTGQGNTGELFF.

The chain carries TRBV10-3 and TRBJ2-1. The CDR3 spans 13 residues. Germline V lookup: CDR1 ENHRY, CDR2 SYGVKD. This CDR3 is CAIMAGYYNEQFF.

This chain connects TRBV10-3 to TRBJ2-7. Germline V gene sequence: CDR1 ENHRY, CDR2 SYGVKD. CDR3 length: 12 residues. This chain's CDR3 is CAISDRSYEQYF.

V gene TRBV11-2 combines with J gene TRBJ2-7; absent DNA, TCRdb's TRBD1 call cannot be checked. Germline CDR1 reads SGHAT; CDR2 reads FQNNGV. The CDR3 consists of 15 residues. CDR3 amino acids: CASSSPTGKRVEQYF.

This chain joins TRBV5-6 and TRBJ2-3; without DNA, the TCRdb call of TRBD1 cannot be checked. The CDR3 has 12 amino acids. Germline V gives CDR1 SGHDT, CDR2 YYEEEE. This chain's CDR3 is CASSFAGGRGYF.

The chain has TRBV19 and TRBJ1-5. Germline V gene data show CDR1 as LNHDA and CDR2 as SQIVND (reference sequence). The length of the CDR3 is 13 residues. The CDR3 here is CASSRKLGQPQHF.

This chain links TRBV20-1 with TRBJ2-5; absent DNA, TCRdb's TRBD2 call cannot be checked. The CDR3 extends over 13 amino acids. CDR1 and CDR2 (germline): DFQATT, SNEGSKA (reference sequence). The CDR3 reads CSAGLAGQETQYF.

The rearrangement links TRBV11-2 to TRBJ2-7; TCRdb reports TRBD1, a call that lacks DNA to check it against. Germline CDR1 is SGHAT and CDR2 is FQNNGV. The CDR3 consists of 18 residues. The CDR3 is CASSLTGRNLRGSYEQYF.

The chain combines TRBV6-5 with TRBJ1-6; the D gene TCRdb calls, TRBD1, cannot be checked with no DNA. Germline CDR1 and CDR2: MNHEY and SVGAGI. The length of the CDR3 is 15 residues. Here the CDR3 reads CASSSGTGGNSPLHF.

The V and J genes are TRBV11-2 and TRBJ2-3. The CDR3 is made up of 18 amino acids. Germline CDR1 SGHAT, CDR2 FQNNGV. The CDR3 sequence: CASSLLLINTASTDTQYF.

V and J are TRBV2 and TRBJ2-5. This CDR3 spans 14 amino acids. Looked up from germline, CDR1 is SNHLY and CDR2 is FYNNEI. Here the CDR3 reads CASRPSHGQETQYF.

The V gene is TRBV7-2, the J gene TRBJ2-2. CDR1 is SGHTA and CDR2 is FQGNSA in the germline V gene. This CDR3 spans 14 amino acids. The CDR3 loop is CASSLAWSSGELFF. The full variable domain, in which reference TRBV7-2 and TRBJ2-2 provide the parts outside the CDR3, is GAGVSQSPSNKVTEKGKDVELRCDPISGHTALYWYRQSLGQGLEFLIYFQGNSAPDKSGLPSDRFSAERTGGSVSTLTIQRTQQEDSAVYLCASSLAWSSGELFFGEGSRLTVL.